These 30 T cell receptor beta chains were sequenced from one sample in a study of T cell responses to AZD1222 COVID-19 vaccine. Clones were sequenced by immunoSEQ multiplex PCR, and TCRdb holds only the in-frame ones, with some missing. The repertoire holds roughly 160,000 clones, with 85% to 90% as singletons. The specimen comprised peripheral blood, sampled on day 0 of AZD1222 vaccination. The receptors here all came from an adult in good health.

This chain connects TRBV7-2 to TRBJ2-2, with 11 bases aligning to TRBD2. The CDR3 is made up of 15 amino acids. J lost 6 bases, V lost 3 bases, and 3 bases had no gene match. Per germline, CDR1 SGHTA and CDR2 FQGNSA. The CDR3 sequence: CASSLTSGIAGELFF. CDR3 nucleotides: TGTGCCAGCAGCTTGACTAGCGGGATTGCCGGGGAGCTGTTTTTT.

The rearrangement links TRBV3-1 (or the pseudogene TRBV3-2) to TRBJ1-1; D remains ambiguous. The V end was cut by 4 bases, the J end by 3 bases, with 9 bases between. CDR1 LGHDT and CDR2 YNNKEL come from the germline V gene (reference sequence). The CDR3 totals 13 residues. The CDR3: CASSPTRDTEAFF. The CDR3, as DNA: TGTGCCAGCAGCCCCACAAGGGACACTGAAGCTTTCTTT.

The genes are TRBV18 and TRBJ2-3, with 11 nucleotides matching TRBD2. J gave up 3 bases and V 0 bases, and 5 bases lay outside the gene matches. The CDR3 consists of 17 residues. Germline values: CDR1 KGHSH, CDR2 LQKENI. The CDR3 DNA reads TGTGCCAGCTCACCACCCTCACTAGCGGGGGAGACAGATACGCAGTATTTT. Amino acids: CASSPPSLAGETDTQYF. The full variable domain, rest sourced from reference TRBV18 and TRBJ2-3, is NAGVMQNPRHLVRRRGQEARLRCSPMKGHSHVYWYRQLPEEGLKFMVYLQKENIIDESGMPKERFSAEFPKEGPSILRIQQVVRGDSAAYFCASSPPSLAGETDTQYFGPGTRLTVL.

The V call is TRBV27, the J call TRBJ2-2, with D perhaps TRBD2 (5 bases). There are 15 residues in the CDR3. Trimming stripped 2 bases from V and 2 bases from J, with 9 bases between. CDR1 MNHEY and CDR2 SMNVEV come from the germline V gene (reference sequence). The CDR3 loop reads CASSLAGLNTGELFF. CDR3 DNA sequence: TGTGCCAGCAGTTTAGCGGGTCTCAACACCGGGGAGCTGTTTTTT.

This chain links TRBV5-6 with TRBJ2-7; D remains unclear. The CDR3 extends over 13 amino acids. Germline CDR1 and CDR2: SGHDT and YYEEEE. The ends were cut back, 1 base at V and 3 bases at J, with 8 bases in the middle. The CDR3 coding sequence is TGTGCCAGCAGCTTGAATGGGAACTACGAGCAGTACGTC. Translating it yields CASSLNGNYEQYV.

This chain connects TRBV21-1 to TRBJ1-1. TRBV21-1 is flagged as a pseudogene. This CDR3 has 11 residues. The CDR3 here is CASRFPILAFF. In DNA, the CDR3 is TGTGCCAGCAGGTTCCCAATCTTAGCTTTCTTT.

The rearrangement joins TRBV3-1 (or the pseudogene TRBV3-2) to TRBJ2-5; 8 nucleotides match TRBD1. CDR1 is LGHDT and CDR2 is YNNKEL in the germline V gene (reference sequence). V shed 4 bases, J shed 3 bases, and the junction held 13 bases outside the gene matches. The CDR3 contains 17 residues. CDR3 bases: TGTGCCAGCAGCCGGGGACAGGCCCGCCTAGGGGAAGAGACCCAGTACTTC. It encodes CASSRGQARLGEETQYF.

This rearrangement joins TRBV5-1 to TRBJ2-3; D ambiguous. V lost 5 bases and J 0 bases, leaving 4 bases between the germline ends. This CDR3 spans 12 amino acids. Germline V CDR1 and CDR2: SGHRS, YFSETQ. CDR3 in amino acids: CASRESTDTQYF. CDR3 nucleotides: TGCGCCAGCAGGGAGAGCACAGATACGCAGTATTTT.

The chain combines TRBV5-1 with TRBJ2-2, with TRBD1 as a possible D gene (5 bases). Germline CDR1 SGHRS, CDR2 YFSETQ. The CDR3 is 15 amino acids. Between the trimmed V and J ends, which lost 0 bases and 5 bases, there was a span of 11 bases. CDR3 DNA sequence: TGCGCCAGCAGCTTGGATGCAGGGTCGACCGGGGAGCTGTTTTTT. It is translated as CASSLDAGSTGELFF.

The V call is TRBV7-2, the J call TRBJ1-3; D is perhaps TRBD1 (6 bases). The germline V and J ends were trimmed by 1 base and 4 bases, with 14 bases remaining between them. The germline V gene encodes CDR1 SGHTA and CDR2 FQGNSA. The CDR3 has 16 residues. CDR3 coding DNA: TGTGCCAGCAGCTTAGTGCGGGGGGCGAGGGGAAACACCATATATTTT. As protein: CASSLVRGARGNTIYF.

The CDR3 here is CASSPAGQGKYSNQPQHF. The CDR3, as DNA: TGTGCCAGCTCACCGGCGGGACAGGGGAAATATAGCAATCAGCCCCAGCATTTT. The genes are TRBV18 and TRBJ1-5; 10 nucleotides line up with TRBD1. This CDR3 is built from 18 residues. The V segment lost 3 bases and the J segment 0 bases; nucleotides outside the gene matches: 8. The germline V gene encodes CDR1 KGHSH and CDR2 LQKENI. Filled out from reference TRBV18 and TRBJ1-5, the complete variable domain reads NAGVMQNPRHLVRRRGQEARLRCSPMKGHSHVYWYRQLPEEGLKFMVYLQKENIIDESGMPKERFSAEFPKEGPSILRIQQVVRGDSAAYFCASSPAGQGKYSNQPQHFGDGTRLSIL.

This clone was picked up one time. The chain uses TRBV9 and TRBJ2-5; 9 nucleotides agree with TRBD2. This CDR3 contains 15 residues. CDR1 and CDR2 from the germline V gene are SGDLS and YYNGEE. The V segment lost 9 bases and the J segment 2 bases; nucleotides outside the gene matches: 11. CDR3 loop: CAITKRGAVQETQYF. CDR3 coding DNA: TGTGCCATCACGAAGCGGGGGGCCGTACAAGAGACCCAGTACTTC.

The chain couples TRBV25-1 to TRBJ2-5, with D tentatively TRBD1 (5 bases). In germline, CDR1 is MGHDK, CDR2 SYGVNS. The CDR3 is 15 amino acids. The ends were cut back, 1 base at V and 6 bases at J, with 15 bases in the middle. CDR3: CASSESVGLGKTQYF. The CDR3 DNA follows: TGTGCCAGCAGTGAATCCGTGGGGCTGGGAAAGACCCAGTACTTC.

This clone has a single count. The chain employs TRBV29-1 and TRBJ1-4, with 8 bases matching TRBD1. Germline CDR1 reads SQVTM; CDR2 reads ANQGSEA. The V gene end was trimmed by 6 bases and the J gene end by 4 bases; junction bases not matched to a gene: 10. The CDR3 runs to 15 residues. The CDR3, as DNA: TGCAGCGTGAACGGACAGGGTACCCTTAATGAAAAACTGTTTTTT. Translation gives CSVNGQGTLNEKLFF.

This chain's CDR3 is CASRTGRYNEQFF. Written as DNA, the CDR3 is TGTGCCAGCAGAACGGGGCGTTACAATGAGCAGTTCTTC. The chain links TRBV6-5 to TRBJ2-1; D tentatively reads TRBD1 or TRBD2 (5 bases each). V was pared by 6 bases and J by 4 bases, with 10 bases between. The CDR3 sequence is 13 residues long. Germline V CDR1 and CDR2: MNHEY, SVGAGI.

The rearrangement joins TRBV10-2 to TRBJ1-1, with D tentatively TRBD1 (6 bases). CDR1 WSHSY and CDR2 SAAADI come from the germline V gene. V was pared by 2 bases and J by 8 bases, with 15 bases between. The CDR3 totals 14 residues. For the CDR3, the DNA is TGCGCCAGCAGTGAGATCGGAGGGGGACTCGAAGCTTTCTTT. It codes for CASSEIGGGLEAFF.

This rearrangement joins TRBV5-1 to TRBJ1-4; possibly TRBD1 for D (6 bases). Trimming took 4 bases from V and 5 from J, leaving 12 bases between them. From germline, CDR1 is SGHRS and CDR2 YFSETQ. This CDR3 spans 14 amino acids. The CDR3 region has the DNA TGCGCCAGCAGCCCACAGGGCTTGAATGAAAAACTGTTTTTT. Translation gives CASSPQGLNEKLFF. Supplemented by reference TRBV5-1 and TRBJ1-4, the full variable domain reads KAGVTQTPRYLIKTRGQQVTLSCSPISGHRSVSWYQQTPGQGLQFLFEYFSETQRNKGNFPGRFSGRQFSNSRSEMNVSTLELGDSALYLCASSPQGLNEKLFFGSGTQLSVL.

The V call is TRBV7-8, the J call TRBJ1-6; 7 bases are shared with TRBD1. V was pared by 5 bases and J by 8 bases, with 15 bases of the junction left unmatched. This CDR3 is 17 amino acids long. Germline lookup yields CDR1 SGHVS and CDR2 FQNEAQ. The CDR3: CASSLTGAGWVDSPLHF. CDR3 sequence (DNA): TGTGCCAGCAGCCTTACAGGGGCAGGTTGGGTTGATTCACCCCTCCACTTT.

The V gene is TRBV5-1, the J gene TRBJ2-5; TRBD2 agrees at 13 bases. The CDR3 sequence is 14 residues long. V shed 3 bases, J shed 11 bases, and the junction held 7 bases outside the gene matches. The V gene's germline CDR1 is SGHRS and CDR2 YFSETQ. The CDR3 bases are TGCGCCAGCAGCTCCGGGACTAGCGGGGAAAGGCAGTACTTC. It yields the protein CASSSGTSGERQYF.

The rearrangement joins TRBV6-5 to TRBJ2-1; 7 nucleotides agree with TRBD2. The V segment lost 6 bases and the J segment 6 bases; nucleotides outside the gene matches: 2. The CDR3 spans 12 residues. Germline V lookup: CDR1 MNHEY, CDR2 SVGAGI. CDR3 DNA: TGTGCCAGCAGGCCGGGGGGCAATGAGCAGTTCTTC. Translating it yields CASRPGGNEQFF.

V is TRBV7-9 and J is TRBJ2-3; TRBD1 is a possible D gene (5 bases). Looked up from germline, CDR1 is SEHNR and CDR2 is FQNEAQ (reference sequence). Deletions cut 1 base from V and 2 bases from J, with 13 bases between. This CDR3 is built from 16 residues. In DNA, the CDR3 is TGTGCCAGCAGCTTAGATCAGGGCCACGACACAGATACGCAGTATTTT. The encoded protein is CASSLDQGHDTDTQYF.

The chain employs TRBV10-1 and TRBJ2-2; D assignment may be TRBD1 or TRBD2 (6 bases each). V lost 4 bases to trimming and J lost 1 base, with 16 bases between them. This CDR3 has 17 amino acids. The germline CDR1 and CDR2 sequences are WNHNN and SYGVQD (reference sequence). The CDR3 loop is CASSGGAGGLNTGELFF. DNA for the CDR3: TGCGCCAGCAGTGGGGGGGCCGGGGGATTGAACACCGGGGAGCTGTTTTTT.

CDR3 in amino acids: CASSLGAGVGNTEAFF. In DNA form, the CDR3 reads TGCGCCAGCAGCTTGGGTGCAGGGGTCGGAAACACTGAAGCTTTCTTT. The chain carries TRBV5-1 and TRBJ1-1; maybe TRBD1 (6 bases). This CDR3 has 16 residues. Germline CDR1 is SGHRS and CDR2 is YFSETQ. V shed 0 bases and J shed 2 bases, with 14 bases lying between them.

The chain carries TRBV5-1 and TRBJ1-1; possible D gene TRBD1, 5 bases. Trimming removed 7 bases from V and 0 bases from J, with 13 bases in between. This CDR3 has 14 residues. CDR1 SGHRS and CDR2 YFSETQ come from the germline V gene. The CDR3 reads CASQPGRLNTEAFF. Here the CDR3 DNA reads TGCGCCAGCCAGCCGGGACGATTGAACACTGAAGCTTTCTTT. Full variable domain (outside the CDR3, taken from reference TRBV5-1 and TRBJ1-1): KAGVTQTPRYLIKTRGQQVTLSCSPISGHRSVSWYQQTPGQGLQFLFEYFSETQRNKGNFPGRFSGRQFSNSRSEMNVSTLELGDSALYLCASQPGRLNTEAFFGQGTRLTVV.

The V and J genes are TRBV12-3 or TRBV12-4 and TRBJ2-2; no reliable D call. Trimming left V 10 bases short and J 7 bases short, with 16 bases between. The length of the CDR3 is 13 residues. CDR3 sequence reads: CAIPVESGGELFF. The CDR3 DNA reads TGTGCCATCCCCGTAGAGAGTGGCGGGGAGCTGTTTTTT.

The gene calls are TRBV12-5 and TRBJ1-2, with 9 bases lining up with TRBD1. V was pared by 3 bases and J by 5 bases, with 1 base of the junction left unmatched. This CDR3 is 13 amino acids long. CDR1 and CDR2 from the germline V gene are LGHNT and FRNRAP. CDR3 nucleotide sequence: TGTGCTAGTGGTTTAGGACAGGGGTATGGCTACACCTTC. Its protein is CASGLGQGYGYTF.

The chain links TRBV30 to TRBJ1-5; 8 positions match TRBD1. The CDR3 is 13 residues long. V gave up 6 bases and J gave up 4 bases; unmatched junction bases: 5. Germline loops: CDR1 GTSNPN, CDR2 SVGIG (reference sequence). The CDR3 nucleotides read TGTGCCTGCACAGGGGGGGGAAATCAGCCCCAGCATTTT. It is translated as CACTGGGNQPQHF.

Comment on this clone: One end of the junction varies from germline; a read error may be responsible. The rearrangement joins TRBV27 to TRBJ1-6; no reliable D call. Per germline, CDR1 MNHEY and CDR2 SMNVEV (reference sequence). The CDR3 runs to 13 residues. CDR3 bases: TGTGCCAGCAGTTTGAATGGGGATTCACCCCTTCACTTT. Translation gives CASSLNGDSPLHF.

V usage is TRBV5-5 and J usage is TRBJ2-7, with TRBD1 matching 7 bases. V shed 3 bases and J 1 base; nucleotides not matched to a gene: 10. CDR1 SGHKS and CDR2 YYEKEE come from the germline V gene (reference sequence). The CDR3 runs to 16 residues. In DNA form, the CDR3 reads TGTGCCAGCAGCTCTCCGGGACAGCCAGTTTCCTACGAGCAGTACGTC. It codes for CASSSPGQPVSYEQYV.

This chain uses TRBV7-9 with TRBJ2-1; D is unresolved. The germline V gene has CDR1 SEHNR and CDR2 FQNEAQ (reference sequence). The CDR3 is made up of 14 amino acids. Trimming removed 10 bases at V and 2 bases at J, with 15 bases between. CDR3 region: CAIPRRPPYNEQFF. CDR3 coding DNA: TGTGCCATCCCTCGCAGGCCTCCCTACAATGAGCAGTTCTTC. Full variable domain (remainder filled in from reference TRBV7-9 and TRBJ2-1): DTGVSQNPRHKITKRGQNVTFRCDPISEHNRLYWYRQTLGQGPEFLTYFQNEAQLEKSRLLSDRFSAERPKGSFSTLEIQRTEQGDSAMYLCAIPRRPPYNEQFFGPGTRLTVL.